This TCR beta chain came from a study of T cell responses to AZD1222 COVID-19 vaccine. Worth noting for this clone: Its antigen is not identified.

Libraries were prepared by immunoSEQ multiplex PCR; TCRdb keeps only in-frame clonotypes and omits some of them. The sample comprises about 150,000 clones, 85% to 95% of which are singletons, and roughly 1.3% rests with the top ten. This CDR3 comprises 13 residues. Per the germline V gene, CDR1 is MNHNS and CDR2 is SASEGT. The V end was cut by 0 bases, the J end by 4 bases, with 4 bases between. Findings and limits, study-wide: Vaccine-associated CD4 TCRs ranged over spike, dominating at 160-218 and 743-854. Recipients of AZD1222 seropositive at baseline numbered only 5 to 7.

V and J are TRBV6-1 and TRBJ1-3; D remains ambiguous. The specimen was peripheral blood, collected on day 0 of AZD1222 vaccination. The TCR comes from an adult in good health. The CDR3 is CASSEARGNTIYF. The CDR3 DNA is TGTGCCAGCAGTGAAGCGAGGGGAAACACCATATATTTT.